This record covers a single T cell receptor beta chain. Per the original methods: Quantification of nucleated cells was approximated via reference gene primer amplification. Profiled with immunoSEQ multiplex PCR; TCRdb holds only in-frame clones, not every one. D and trimming were read from the DNA, whereas the V and J calls and clone size are those reported in that table. The table lists fewer than 400,000 clones, approximately 82% of them singletons. The CDR3 is 15 residues long. Trimming at V came to 3 bases and at J to 2 bases, leaving 0 bases not matched to a gene. The germline V gene encodes CDR1 SGHTA and CDR2 FQGTGA. This entry is derived from a study of blood T cell repertoires in COVID-19. Overall study context: PBMCs, B-cell-depleted T cells, or T cells provided the cDNA or gDNA that made up the material.

Material: peripheral blood. The chain has TRBV7-3 and TRBJ1-6; 8 bases are a match to TRBD1. This TCR was sampled from a young man with active or convalescent COVID-19. The CDR3 region is CASSLTGAYNSPLHF. CDR3 DNA sequence: TGTGCCAGCAGCTTGACAGGGGCCTATAATTCACCCCTCCACTTT.